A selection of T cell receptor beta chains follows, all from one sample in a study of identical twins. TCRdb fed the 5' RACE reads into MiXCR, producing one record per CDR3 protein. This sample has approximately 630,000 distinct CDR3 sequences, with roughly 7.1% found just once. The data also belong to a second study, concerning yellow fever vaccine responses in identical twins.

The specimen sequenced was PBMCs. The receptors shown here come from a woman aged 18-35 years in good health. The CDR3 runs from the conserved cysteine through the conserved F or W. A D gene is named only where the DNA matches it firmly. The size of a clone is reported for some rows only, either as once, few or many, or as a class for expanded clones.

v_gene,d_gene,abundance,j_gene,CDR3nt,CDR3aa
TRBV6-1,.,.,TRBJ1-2,TGTGCCAGCAGAAACGGACAGACTTCTTATGGCTACACCTTC,CASRNGQTSYGYTF
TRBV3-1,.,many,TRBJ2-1,TGTGCCAGCAGCCGTGATTTTTATGAGCAGTTCTTC,CASSRDFYEQFF
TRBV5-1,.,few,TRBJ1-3,TGCGCCAGCAGCTCCTCTTCAGCTGGAAACACCATATATTTT,CASSSSSAGNTIYF
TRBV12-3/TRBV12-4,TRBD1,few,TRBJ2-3,TGTGCCAGCAGTTCCGGGACAGGCCCGGCTACAGATACGCAGTATTTT,CASSSGTGPATDTQYF
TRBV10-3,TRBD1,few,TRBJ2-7,TGTGCCATCAGTGAGTCAATTGGGACAGGGGTATCCTACGAGCAGTACTTC,CAISESIGTGVSYEQYF
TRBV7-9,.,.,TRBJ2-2,TGTGCCAGCAGCTTAGGGGACGGAGACACCGGGGAGCTGTTTTTT,CASSLGDGDTGELFF
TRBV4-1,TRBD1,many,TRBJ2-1,TGCGCCAGCAGCCAAGGGGGTGTCGGGACAGGGGCCTGGTATGAGCAGTTCTTC,CASSQGGVGTGAWYEQFF
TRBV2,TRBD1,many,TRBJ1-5,TGTGCCAGCAGTGGCTGGACAGGAGGGCAGCCCCAGCATTTT,CASSGWTGGQPQHF
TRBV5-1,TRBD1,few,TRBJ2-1,TGCGCCAGCAGCTCGGGACAGTACTACAATGAGCAGTTCTTC,CASSSGQYYNEQFF
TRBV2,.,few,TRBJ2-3,TGTGCCAGCAGCCGGGGGGCGGGCACAGATACGCAGTATTTT,CASSRGAGTDTQYF
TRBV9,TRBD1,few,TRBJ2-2,TGTGCCAGCAGCGTAGCCGGGACAGGAACCGGGGAGCTGTTTTTT,CASSVAGTGTGELFF
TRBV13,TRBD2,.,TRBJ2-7,TGTGCCAGCAGCTTAGGCCATGGCGGGAGGGCCTCTTACGAGCAGTACTTC,CASSLGHGGRASYEQYF
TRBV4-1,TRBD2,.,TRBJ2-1,TGCGCCAGCAGCCAATTAGCGGGAGATGAGCAGTTCTTC,CASSQLAGDEQFF
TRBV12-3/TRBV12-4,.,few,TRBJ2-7,TGTGCCAGCAGTTCCTTCCCGCAGGGGGAGGATACCTACGAGCAGTACTTC,CASSSFPQGEDTYEQYF
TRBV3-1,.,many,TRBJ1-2,TGTGCCAGCAGCGAAGGGACATACGTCGATGGCTACACCTTC,CASSEGTYVDGYTF
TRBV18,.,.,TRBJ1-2,TGTGCCAGCTCCCTAGGGGCGGCCAGAGGGGGCTACACCTTC,CASSLGAARGGYTF
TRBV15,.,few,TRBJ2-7,TGTGCCACCAGCAGAGATCGAGGCTTTTCGCAGTACTTC,CATSRDRGFSQYF
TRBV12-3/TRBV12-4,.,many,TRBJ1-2,TGTGCCAGCAGTATGACGCCCTATGGCTACACCTTC,CASSMTPYGYTF
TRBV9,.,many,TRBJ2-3,TGTGCCAGCAGCGCCGCCCCGGGGCTGGTCACAGATACGCAGTATTTT,CASSAAPGLVTDTQYF
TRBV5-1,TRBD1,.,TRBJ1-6,TGCGCCAGCAGCTTGGCCTCCGACAGGGGGAAATCACCCCTCCACTTT,CASSLASDRGKSPLHF
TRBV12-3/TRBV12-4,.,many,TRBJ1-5,TGTGCCAGCAGTACCCGCGCAGCGCAGCCCCAGCATTTT,CASSTRAAQPQHF
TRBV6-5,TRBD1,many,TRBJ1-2,TGTGCCAGCAGTTACCAACAGGGGATCTATGGCTACACCTTC,CASSYQQGIYGYTF
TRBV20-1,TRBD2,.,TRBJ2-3,TGCAGTGCTAGAGGGACTAGCGGGCCAGATACGCAGTATTTT,CSARGTSGPDTQYF
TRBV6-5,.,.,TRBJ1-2,TGTGCCAGCAGTTACTCAGGGGTTGGTAGCTATGGCTACACCTTC,CASSYSGVGSYGYTF
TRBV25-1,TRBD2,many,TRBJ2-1,TGTGCCAGCACTCCAAGGAGTAGCGGGGGTACCGGGGAGCAGTTCTTC,CASTPRSSGGTGEQFF
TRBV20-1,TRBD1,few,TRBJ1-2,TGCAGTGCAGACGGGACAGGGGGCTCCTATGGCTACACCTTC,CSADGTGGSYGYTF
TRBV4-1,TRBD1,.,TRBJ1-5,TGCGCCAGCAGCCAATCGACAGGGGGGAATCAGCCCCAGCATTTT,CASSQSTGGNQPQHF
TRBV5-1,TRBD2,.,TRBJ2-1,TGCGCCAGCAGCGGGTCGGGACTAGCGGGAGTGAATGAGCAGTTCTTC,CASSGSGLAGVNEQFF
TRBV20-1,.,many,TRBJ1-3,TGCAGTGCCAGAGGCGGCAGCTCTGGAAACACCATATATTTT,CSARGGSSGNTIYF
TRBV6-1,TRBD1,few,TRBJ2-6,TGTGCCAGCAGTGGTCCCGGGACAGGGTCTGGGGCCAACGTCCTGACTTTC,CASSGPGTGSGANVLTF
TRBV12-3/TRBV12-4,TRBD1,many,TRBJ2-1,TGTGCCAGCAGTTTTGCGTTTGGGCTAGCAGGGGGTGAGCAGTTCTTC,CASSFAFGLAGGEQFF
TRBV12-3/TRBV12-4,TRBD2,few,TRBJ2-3,TGTGCCAGCAGTTCCACGACTAGCGGGGGGGCCTTTAATACGCAGTATTTT,CASSSTTSGGAFNTQYF
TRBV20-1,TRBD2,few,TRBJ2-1,TGCAGTGCTAGAGTGGGGGGACTAGCGGGGACCTACAATGAGCAGTTCTTC,CSARVGGLAGTYNEQFF
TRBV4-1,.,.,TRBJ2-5,TGCGCCAGCAGCCCCAACGGACAGCTTCATCGGTCCAAAGAGACCCAGTACTTC,CASSPNGQLHRSKETQYF
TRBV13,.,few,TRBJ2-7,TGTGCCAGCAGCAGGGGCGGGGTTCTCTCCGAGCAGTACTTC,CASSRGGVLSEQYF
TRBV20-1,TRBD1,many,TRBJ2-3,TGCAGTGCTCGGGACAGTCGGACAGATACGCAGTATTTT,CSARDSRTDTQYF
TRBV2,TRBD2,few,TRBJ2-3,TGTGCCAGCAGTGAATCGACGGGAGGGGAAGATACGCAGTATTTT,CASSESTGGEDTQYF
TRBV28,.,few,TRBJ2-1,TGTGCCAGCAGCAGATGGTCGGAGCGGGATGAGCAGTTCTTC,CASSRWSERDEQFF
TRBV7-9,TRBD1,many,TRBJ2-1,TGTGCCAGCAGCTCCATACAGGGGTTGTACAATGAGCAGTTCTTC,CASSSIQGLYNEQFF
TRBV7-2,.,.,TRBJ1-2,TGTGCCAGCAGCTTAGCTCTCAGCCCGGGTGACTATGGCTACACCTTC,CASSLALSPGDYGYTF
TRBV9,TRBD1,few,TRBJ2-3,TGTGCCAGCAGCAGGGGGCAAGGAGATACGCAGTATTTT,CASSRGQGDTQYF
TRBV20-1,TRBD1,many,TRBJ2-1,TGCAGTGCTACCCCAGGACAGGGAGTCGAGGATGAGCAGTTCTTC,CSATPGQGVEDEQFF
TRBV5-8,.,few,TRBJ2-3,TGTGCCAGCACCTTCGCAGGGCTAGGCACAGATACGCAGTATTTT,CASTFAGLGTDTQYF
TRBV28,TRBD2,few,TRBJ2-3,TGTGCCAGCAGCGAAGACCCGGGACTAGCGGCCCTGGGGGGCACAGATACGCAGTATTTT,CASSEDPGLAALGGTDTQYF
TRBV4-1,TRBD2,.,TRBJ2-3,TGCGCCAGCAGCCAACCACCCGGACTAGCGGGGGCCACAGATACGCAGTATTTT,CASSQPPGLAGATDTQYF
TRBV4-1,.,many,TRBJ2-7,TGCGCCAGCAGCCCCAGTATAATTCCTCCCCACGAGCAGTACTTC,CASSPSIIPPHEQYF
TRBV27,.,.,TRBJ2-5,TGTGCCAGCAGTTTAGGGGCAGGGGCAAATGGAGAGACCCAGTACTTC,CASSLGAGANGETQYF
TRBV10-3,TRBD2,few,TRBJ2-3,TGTGCCATCAGTCGGACTAGCGGCTACACAGATACGCAGTATTTT,CAISRTSGYTDTQYF
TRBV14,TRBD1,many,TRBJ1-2,TGTGCCAGCAGCCGACACAGGGGAGCCTATGGCTACACCTTC,CASSRHRGAYGYTF
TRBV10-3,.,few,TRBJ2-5,TGTGCCATACGTGGGGGGGGGGCCCTCCAAGAGACCCAGTACTTC,CAIRGGGALQETQYF
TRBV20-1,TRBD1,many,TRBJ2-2,TGCAGTGCAACAGACAGGGGAAACACCGGGGAGCTGTTTTTT,CSATDRGNTGELFF
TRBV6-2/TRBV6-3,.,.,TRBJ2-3,TGTGCCAGCAGGACCGGGACACCTAATACGCAGTATTTT,CASRTGTPNTQYF
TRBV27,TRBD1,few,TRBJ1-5,TGTGCCAGCAGGCCTTTGCCAGGGGGCTTTAATCAGCCCCAGCATTTT,CASRPLPGGFNQPQHF
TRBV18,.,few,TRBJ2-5,TGTGCCAGCTCACCACGTACGGAGACCAAAGAGACCCAGTACTTC,CASSPRTETKETQYF
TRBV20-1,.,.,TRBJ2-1,TGCAGTGCTAGTAGGCCTGGGGGCACCTACAATGAGCAGTTCTTC,CSASRPGGTYNEQFF
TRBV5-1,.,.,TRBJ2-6,TGCGCCAGCAGCTTGGCCAAGACAGCCACCCCTGGGGCCAACGTCCTGACTTTC,CASSLAKTATPGANVLTF